This entry is about one TCR beta chain. Its target is not known. One junction end disagrees with the germline gene, perhaps due to a read error. This specimen belongs to a study of cytomegalovirus exposure and HLA in healthy donors. Regarding the study as a whole: TCR beta sequences reportedly predicted most subjects' HLA-A and HLA-B alleles accurately.

CDR3 length: 14 residues. The V gene's germline CDR1 is SNHLY and CDR2 FYNNEI. Amplification used 60 Vbeta primers and 13 Jbeta primers. TCRdb's copy holds only in-frame clones and misses some; the assay was immunoSEQ multiplex PCR. The sample consists of under 200,000 clones, approximately 80% of them appearing once. This TCR came from a woman between 45 and 65 years old in good health and CMV-seronegative. Sequenced sample: PBMCs. V usage is TRBV2 and J usage is TRBJ2-7, with a possible D match to TRBD2 (6 bases). The DNA for the CDR3 is TGTGCCAGCAGGGGTCTAGCGTCTGTCTACGGGCAGTACTTC. It yields the protein CASRGLASVYGQYF.